This is a list of T cell receptor beta chains from one sample in a study of read filtering for tumor transcriptome and immune sequencing. TCRdb recomputed calls from the reads with MiXCR, one row per CDR3 protein. Among about 38,000 distinct CDR3 sequences listed, about an eighth were seen once. Input material: a population of CD138-negative cells sorted from bone marrow. Receptor source: a donor at least 40 years old with multiple myeloma. CDR3s include the opening cysteine and the closing phenylalanine or tryptophan. The D gene is left open where the match is weak. A clone size is listed for some rows: how often the clone was seen (once, few, many), or a class if it is expanded.

j_call v_call cdr3_length clone_size d_call cdr3_aa cdr3_nt
TRBJ2-7 TRBV7-2 17 many TRBD1 CASSLDGWGTGLYEQYF TGTGCCAGCAGCTTAGATGGTTGGGGGACAGGTCTCTACGAGCAGTACTTC
TRBJ1-5 TRBV6-1 15 many - CASSVYRDSNQPQHF TGTGCCAGCAGTGTTTACAGGGATAGCAATCAGCCCCAGCATTTT
TRBJ2-3 TRBV28 14 many TRBD2 CASSLTSGTDTQYF TGTGCCAGCAGTTTGACTAGCGGAACAGATACGCAGTATTTT
TRBJ2-1 TRBV5-1 13 many - CASSLGAENEQFF TGCGCCAGCAGCTTGGGGGCGGAAAATGAGCAGTTCTTC
TRBJ1-1 TRBV3-1 14 many - CASSLSTGNTEAFF TGTGCCAGCAGCTTAAGCACAGGGAACACTGAAGCTTTCTTT
TRBJ2-2 TRBV27 16 many - CASSRAAGRVTGELFF TGTGCCAGCAGCCGTGCGGCGGGAAGGGTTACCGGGGAGCTGTTTTTT
TRBJ2-1 TRBV13 13 many TRBD1 CASTQTGYNEQFF TGTGCCAGCACACAGACAGGGTACAATGAGCAGTTCTTC
TRBJ2-2 TRBV2 13 many - CASSELVPGELFF TGTGCCAGCAGTGAGTTGGTTCCCGGGGAGCTGTTTTTT
TRBJ2-1 TRBV5-5 16 - TRBD2 CASSLFTSGLNNEQFF TGTGCCAGCAGCTTGTTTACTAGCGGGTTGAACAATGAGCAGTTCTTC
TRBJ2-7 TRBV20-1 13 - TRBD2 CSAVIGLAYRQYF TGCAGTGCTGTAATCGGACTAGCCTACCGGCAGTACTTC
TRBJ2-2 TRBV20-1 16 - - CNARPLGWDPSGELFF TGCAATGCTAGACCTCTTGGGTGGGACCCCAGCGGGGAGCTGTTTTTT
TRBJ1-5 TRBV7-2 15 - TRBD1 CASSLTGGTNQPQHF TGTGCCAGCAGCTTGACAGGGGGTACCAATCAGCCCCAGCATTTT
TRBJ2-1 TRBV24-1 21 many - CATSDPGQGAGGSSSYNEQFF TGTGCCACCAGTGATCCGGGACAGGGTGCGGGAGGCTCCAGCTCCTACAATGAGCAGTTCTTC
TRBJ2-1 TRBV25-1 15 many TRBD2 CASSDGASGYNEQFF TGTGCCAGCAGTGACGGGGCTAGCGGATACAATGAGCAGTTCTTC
TRBJ2-3 TRBV5-1 19 many TRBD2 CASSPWIPGLAGEEDTQYF TGCGCCAGCAGCCCTTGGATCCCGGGACTAGCGGGAGAGGAAGATACGCAGTATTTT
TRBJ2-2 TRBV7-9 16 many - CASSLSGGTPTGELFF TGTGCCAGCAGCTTATCAGGGGGGACTCCGACCGGGGAGCTGTTTTTT
TRBJ2-1 TRBV23-1 15 many TRBD1 CASSQRDRGNNEQFF TGCGCCAGCAGTCAGAGGGACAGGGGGAACAATGAGCAGTTCTTC
TRBJ2-1 TRBV5-1 13 many - CASSLLARNEQFF TGCGCCAGCAGCTTACTAGCTCGCAATGAGCAGTTCTTC
TRBJ1-1 TRBV7-9 14 many - CASSLGRANTEAFF TGTGCCAGCAGCTTGGGTCGGGCGAACACTGAAGCTTTCTTT
TRBJ2-3 TRBV6-6 14 few TRBD2 CASSYSTGGPTQYF TGTGCCAGCAGTTACTCGACGGGAGGGCCGACGCAGTATTTT
TRBJ2-3 TRBV5-4 15 many TRBD2 CASSGTSGSPDTQYF TGTGCCAGCAGCGGAACTAGCGGGAGCCCAGATACGCAGTATTTT
TRBJ1-6 TRBV6-5 15 many TRBD1 CASSVGTVNNSPLHF TGTGCCAGCAGTGTTGGGACAGTTAATAATTCACCCCTCCACTTT
TRBJ2-1 TRBV12-3/TRBV12-4 12 - - CASRKAYNEQSF TGTGCCAGTAGAAAGGCCTACAATGAGCAGTCCTTC